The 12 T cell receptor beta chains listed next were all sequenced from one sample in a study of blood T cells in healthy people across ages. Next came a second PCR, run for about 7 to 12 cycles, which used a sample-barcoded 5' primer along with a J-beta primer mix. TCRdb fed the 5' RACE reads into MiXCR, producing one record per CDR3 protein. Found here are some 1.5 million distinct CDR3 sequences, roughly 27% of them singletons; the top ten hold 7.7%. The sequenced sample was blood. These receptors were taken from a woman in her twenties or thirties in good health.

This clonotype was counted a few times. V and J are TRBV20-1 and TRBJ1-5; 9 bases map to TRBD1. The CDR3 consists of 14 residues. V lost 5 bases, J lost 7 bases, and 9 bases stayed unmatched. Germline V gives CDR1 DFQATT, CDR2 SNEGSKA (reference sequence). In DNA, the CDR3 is TGCAGTGCTGGCCTGACAGGGGGTCGGCAGCCCCAGCATTTT. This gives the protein CSAGLTGGRQPQHF.

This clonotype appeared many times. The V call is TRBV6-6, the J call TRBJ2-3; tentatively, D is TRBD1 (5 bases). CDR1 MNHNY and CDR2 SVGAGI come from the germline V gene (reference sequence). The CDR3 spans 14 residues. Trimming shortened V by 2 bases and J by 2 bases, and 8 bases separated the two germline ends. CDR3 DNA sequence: TGTGCCAGCAGTTACGACAGTCACACAGATACGCAGTATTTT. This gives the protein CASSYDSHTDTQYF.

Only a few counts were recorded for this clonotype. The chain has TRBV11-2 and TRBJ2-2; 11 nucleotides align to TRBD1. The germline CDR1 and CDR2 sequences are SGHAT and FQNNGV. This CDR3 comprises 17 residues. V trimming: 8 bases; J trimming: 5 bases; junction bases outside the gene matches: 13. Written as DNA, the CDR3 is TGTGCCAGCTTGAGCCCTATCCGGGACAGGGGGACCGGGGAGCTGTTTTTT. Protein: CASLSPIRDRGTGELFF.

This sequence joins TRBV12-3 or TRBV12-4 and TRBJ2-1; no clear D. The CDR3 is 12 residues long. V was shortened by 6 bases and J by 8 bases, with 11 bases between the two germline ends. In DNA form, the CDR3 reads TGTGCCAGCAGCACCCCTCGGGATGAGCAGTTCTTC. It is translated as CASSTPRDEQFF.

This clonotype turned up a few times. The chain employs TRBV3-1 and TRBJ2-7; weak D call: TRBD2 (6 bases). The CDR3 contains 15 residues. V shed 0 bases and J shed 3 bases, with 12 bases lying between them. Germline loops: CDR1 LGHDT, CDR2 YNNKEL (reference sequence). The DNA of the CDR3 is TGTGCCAGCAGCCAAGAGTCAGCGGGCTACTACGAGCAGTACTTC. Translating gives CASSQESAGYYEQYF.

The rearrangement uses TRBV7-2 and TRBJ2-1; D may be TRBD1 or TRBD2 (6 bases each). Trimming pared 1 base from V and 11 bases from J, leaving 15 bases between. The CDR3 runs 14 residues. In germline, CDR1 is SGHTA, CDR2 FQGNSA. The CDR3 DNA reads TGTGCCAGCAGCTTAGGTGGTGGGGGGACAAAGCAGTTCTTC. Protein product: CASSLGGGGTKQFF.

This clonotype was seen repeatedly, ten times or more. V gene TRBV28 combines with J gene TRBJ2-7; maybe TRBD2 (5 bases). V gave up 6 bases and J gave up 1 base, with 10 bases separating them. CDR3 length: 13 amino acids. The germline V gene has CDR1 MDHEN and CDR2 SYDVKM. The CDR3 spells CASSSGNSYEQYF. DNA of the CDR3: TGTGCCAGCAGCAGCGGAAATTCCTACGAGCAGTACTTC.

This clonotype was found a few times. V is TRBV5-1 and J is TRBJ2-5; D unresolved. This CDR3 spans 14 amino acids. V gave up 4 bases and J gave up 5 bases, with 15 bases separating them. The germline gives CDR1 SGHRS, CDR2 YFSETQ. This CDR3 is CASSPGKARETQYF. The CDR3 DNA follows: TGCGCCAGCAGCCCTGGGAAGGCGCGGGAGACCCAGTACTTC.

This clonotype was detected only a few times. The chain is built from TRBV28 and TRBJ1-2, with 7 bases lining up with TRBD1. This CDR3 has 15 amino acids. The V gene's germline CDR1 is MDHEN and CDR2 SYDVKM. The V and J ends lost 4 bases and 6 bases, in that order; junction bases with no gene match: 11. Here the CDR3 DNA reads TGTGCCAGCAGTTCTACCCAGGGGGGGAAGCATGGCTACACCTTC. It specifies CASSSTQGGKHGYTF.

CDR3 region: CSARGSGLEVTKNIQYF. The DNA for the CDR3 is TGCAGTGCTAGAGGTTCGGGATTGGAGGTGACCAAAAACATTCAGTACTTC. The V call is TRBV20-1, the J call TRBJ2-4, with a tentative D call TRBD2 (5 bases). Per the germline V gene, CDR1 is DFQATT and CDR2 is SNEGSKA (reference sequence). The CDR3 spans 17 residues. Trimming removed 1 base from V and 2 bases from J, with 18 bases in between.

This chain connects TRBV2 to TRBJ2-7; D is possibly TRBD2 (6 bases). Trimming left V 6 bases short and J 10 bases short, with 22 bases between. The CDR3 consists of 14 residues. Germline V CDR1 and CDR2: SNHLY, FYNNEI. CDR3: CASRDLLPSVVQYF. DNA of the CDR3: TGTGCCAGCAGGGATCTCCTCCCTAGCGTAGTCCAGTACTTC. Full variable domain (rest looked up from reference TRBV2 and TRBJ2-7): EPEVTQTPSHQVTQMGQEVILRCVPISNHLYFYWYRQILGQKVEFLVSFYNNEISEKSEIFDDQFSVERPDGSNFTLKIRSTKLEDSAMYFCASRDLLPSVVQYFGPGTRLTVT.

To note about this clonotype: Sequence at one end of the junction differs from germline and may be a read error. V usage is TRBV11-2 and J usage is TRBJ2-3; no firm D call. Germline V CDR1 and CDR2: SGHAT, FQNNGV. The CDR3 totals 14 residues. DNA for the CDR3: TGTGCCGGCAGCCTACTACCGAGCACAGATACGCAGTATTTT. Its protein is CAGSLLPSTDTQYF. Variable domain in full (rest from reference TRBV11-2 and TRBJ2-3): EAGVAQSPRYKIIEKRQSVAFWCNPISGHATLYWYQQILGQGPKLLIQFQNNGVVDDSQLPKDRFSAERLKGVDSTLKIQPAKLEDSAVYLCAGSLLPSTDTQYFGPGTRLTVL.